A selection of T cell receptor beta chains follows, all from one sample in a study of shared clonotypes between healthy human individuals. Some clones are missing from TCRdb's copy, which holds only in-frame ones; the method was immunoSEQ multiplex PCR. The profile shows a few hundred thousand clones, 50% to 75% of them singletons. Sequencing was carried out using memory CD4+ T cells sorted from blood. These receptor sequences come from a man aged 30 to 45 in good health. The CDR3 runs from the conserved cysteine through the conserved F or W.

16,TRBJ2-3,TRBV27,CASSGLAGVSTDTQYF
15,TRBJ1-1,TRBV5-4,CASSLGDSPLTEAFF
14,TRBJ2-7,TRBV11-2,CASSFLPGSYEQYF
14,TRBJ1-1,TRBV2,CASSENSYVGRAFF
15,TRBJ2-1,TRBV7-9,CASSWTSGGYNEQFF
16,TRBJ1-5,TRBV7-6,CASSQGVQGGNQPQHF
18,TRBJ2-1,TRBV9,CASSVHPGLAGGRNEQFF
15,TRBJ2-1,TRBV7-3,CASSSTWVSYNEQFF
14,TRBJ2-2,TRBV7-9,CASSFQGDTGELFF
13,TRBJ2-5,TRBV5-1,CASSMTGGETQYF
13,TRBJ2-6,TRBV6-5,CASMGSGANVLTF
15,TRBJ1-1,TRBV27,CASRNGQIMNTEAFF